This TCR beta chain was recovered during a study of T cells in localized non-small cell lung cancer. Adjacent lung lacking atypia came from at least 2 cm beyond the tumor margin. Sequencing used immunoSEQ multiplex PCR; TCRdb keeps in-frame clones, though not all of them. The table records about 1,500 clones, 25% to 35% of them present only once. V lost 5 bases and J lost 4, with 29 bases in between. This CDR3 spans 18 amino acids. The germline V gene has CDR1 SQVTM and CDR2 ANQGSEA. The sequencing here drew on normal lung tissue next to the tumor, taken before any cancer treatment. The V gene is TRBV29-1, the J gene TRBJ2-5; D is tentatively TRBD1 or TRBD2 (5 bases each). This receptor was identified in a man between 35 and 75 years old with stage II squamous cell lung carcinoma. CDR3 residues: CSVKGRGRAPIRGETQYF. CDR3 nucleotide sequence: TGCAGCGTTAAAGGCCGCGGGCGCGCCCCAATTAGGGGAGAGACCCAGTACTTC. Full variable domain (rest looked up from reference TRBV29-1 and TRBJ2-5): SAVISQKPSRDICQRGTSLTIQCQVDSQVTMMFWYRQQPGQSLTLIATANQGSEATYESGFVIDKFPISRPNLTFSTLTVSNMSPEDSSIYLCSVKGRGRAPIRGETQYFGPGTRLLVL.